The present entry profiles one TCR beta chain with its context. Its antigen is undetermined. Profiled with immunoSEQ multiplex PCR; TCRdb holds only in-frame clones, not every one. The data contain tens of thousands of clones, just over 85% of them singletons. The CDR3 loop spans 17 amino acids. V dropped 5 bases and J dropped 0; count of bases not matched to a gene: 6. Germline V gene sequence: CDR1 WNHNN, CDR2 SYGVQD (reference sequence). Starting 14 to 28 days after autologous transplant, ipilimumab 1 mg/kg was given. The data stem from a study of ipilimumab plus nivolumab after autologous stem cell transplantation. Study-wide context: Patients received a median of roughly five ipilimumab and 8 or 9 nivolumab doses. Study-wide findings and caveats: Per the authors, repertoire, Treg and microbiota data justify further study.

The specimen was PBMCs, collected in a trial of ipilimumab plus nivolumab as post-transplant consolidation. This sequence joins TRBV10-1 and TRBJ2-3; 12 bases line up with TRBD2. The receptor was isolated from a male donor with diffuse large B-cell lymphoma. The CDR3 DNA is TGCGCCAGCAGTCCGACTAGCGGGGGACTTAGCACAGATACGCAGTATTTT. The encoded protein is CASSPTSGGLSTDTQYF.